This is a list of T cell receptor beta chains from one sample in a study of T cells in Graves' hyperthyroidism and ophthalmopathy. TCRdb itself ran the multiplex PCR reads through MiXCR, one entry per CDR3 protein. Found here are hundreds of thousands of distinct CDR3 sequences, roughly 15% of them singletons; the top ten hold roughly 10%. Sequenced input: blood. The receptors derive from a woman younger than 30 with Graves' hyperthyroidism. Each CDR3 is given with its conserved first and last residue. Each record gives: V gene, J gene, CDR3 length, D gene, clone size, CDR3 protein, CDR3 DNA. D genes are given only for firm matches. Only some rows state a clone size, as once, few, many or a class for expanded clones.

>TRBV6-2/TRBV6-3|TRBJ2-3|17|-|many
CASSTASVRLTTDTQYF
TGTGCCAGCAGCACTGCCTCGGTGCGTCTGACCACAGATACGCAGTATTTT
>TRBV12-3/TRBV12-4|TRBJ2-7|14|-|-
CASSQSPTAAKQYF
TGTGCCAGCAGCCAATCCCCCACCGCGGCCAAGCAGTACTTC
>TRBV12-3/TRBV12-4|TRBJ1-3|17|-|few
CASSLSVGGTAGNTIYF
TGTGCCAGCAGTCTAAGCGTGGGGGGAACGGCCGGAAACACCATATATTTT
>TRBV5-1|TRBJ2-7|14|-|-
CASSLKVLGGEQYF
TGCGCCAGCAGCTTGAAGGTCCTGGGTGGCGAGCAGTACTTC
>TRBV12-3/TRBV12-4|TRBJ2-7|15|TRBD2|-
CASSRHVGGSYERYF
TGTGCCAGCAGTCGCCACGTGGGCGGGAGTTACGAGCGGTACTTC
>TRBV7-2|TRBJ1-6|16|TRBD1|-
CASSPNRGQGNSPLHF
TGTGCCAGCAGCCCAAACCGAGGACAGGGAAATTCACCCCTCCACTTT
>TRBV20-1|TRBJ1-3|15|TRBD1|few
CSARDGQVAGNTIYF
TGCAGTGCTAGAGACGGACAGGTAGCTGGAAACACCATATATTTT
>TRBV29-1|TRBJ1-6|13|-|-
CSVAGFRNSPLHF
TGCAGCGTTGCGGGGTTCAGGAATTCACCCCTCCACTTT
>TRBV11-3|TRBJ2-7|16|-|many
CASSLDLGQVSNEQYF
TGTGCCAGCAGCTTAGATCTTGGGCAGGTCTCCAACGAGCAGTACTTC
>TRBV6-1|TRBJ2-1|15|TRBD2|few
CASSSRGSYYNEQFF
TGTGCCAGCAGTTCCCGCGGGAGTTACTACAATGAGCAGTTCTTC
>TRBV5-1|TRBJ2-7|13|-|-
CASSLQDPHEQYF
TGCGCCAGCAGCTTGCAGGATCCCCACGAGCAGTACTTC
>TRBV4-1|TRBJ1-3|14|-|few
CASSQDTALNTIYF
TGCGCCAGCAGCCAAGACACAGCTCTAAACACCATATATTTT
>TRBV5-1|TRBJ2-7|16|-|few
CASSLSGAVASYEQYF
TGCGCCAGCAGCTTGTCCGGGGCGGTGGCTAGCTACGAGCAGTACTTC
>TRBV25-1|TRBJ1-2|13|-|-
CASSLGPIYGYTF
TGTGCCAGCAGCCTGGGACCAATCTATGGCTACACCTTC
>TRBV11-3|TRBJ2-1|15|TRBD1|-
CASSLKGASYNEQFF
TGTGCCAGCAGCTTAAAGGGGGCTTCCTACAATGAGCAGTTCTTC
>TRBV28|TRBJ1-4|15|TRBD1|-
CASSSPTGGNEKLFF
TGTGCCAGCAGTTCGCCGACAGGGGGGAATGAAAAACTGTTTTTT
>TRBV7-2|TRBJ2-1|16|TRBD1|many
CASSLVSGGAGNEQFF
TGTGCCAGCAGCTTAGTGTCAGGGGGCGCGGGTAATGAGCAGTTCTTC
>TRBV7-2|TRBJ1-2|13|-|-
CASSFGGLRGYTF
TGTGCCAGCAGCTTTGGGGGGCTCAGGGGCTACACCTTC
>TRBV2|TRBJ2-7|13|-|many
CASRAASSYEQYF
TGTGCCAGCAGGGCAGCTAGCTCCTACGAGCAGTACTTC
>TRBV25-1|TRBJ2-5|17|-|few
CASSELRYRDIQETQYF
TGTGCCAGCAGTGAACTCAGATACCGGGACATACAAGAGACCCAGTACTTC
>TRBV11-2|TRBJ1-1|12|-|many
CASSLSANRAFF
TGTGCCAGCAGCCTAAGTGCGAATAGAGCTTTCTTT
>TRBV2|TRBJ1-3|13|-|many
CASKRGSGNTIYF
TGTGCCAGCAAGCGGGGTTCTGGAAACACCATATATTTT
>TRBV15|TRBJ2-7|16|TRBD2|many
CATSRVGLADTYEQYF
TGTGCCACCAGCAGAGTAGGACTAGCGGACACCTACGAGCAGTACTTC
>TRBV18|TRBJ2-7|14|-|-
CASSPTAYSYEQYF
TGTGCCAGCTCACCCACGGCGTATTCCTACGAGCAGTACTTC
>TRBV18|TRBJ1-4|16|TRBD1|-
CASSGQGGFRSEKLFF
TGTGCCAGCTCCGGACAGGGAGGATTCCGCAGTGAAAAACTGTTTTTT
>TRBV6-2/TRBV6-3|TRBJ2-7|16|TRBD2|few
CASSPGLAGRTYEQYF
TGTGCCAGCAGCCCGGGACTAGCGGGAAGGACCTACGAGCAGTACTTC
>TRBV28|TRBJ1-1|13|-|-
CASSEQGWTEAFF
TGTGCCAGCAGCGAACAGGGCTGGACTGAAGCTTTCTTT
>TRBV4-1|TRBJ1-6|17|-|-
CVSSQEAVGGYDSPLHF
TGCGTCAGCAGCCAAGAGGCAGTGGGGGGGTACGATTCACCCCTCCACTTT
>TRBV2|TRBJ2-2|16|TRBD2|many
CASNSGLAGAPGELFF
TGTGCCAGCAACAGTGGGCTAGCGGGAGCCCCTGGGGAGCTGTTTTTT
>TRBV7-9|TRBJ1-2|11|-|many
CASSLDGGYTF
TGTGCCAGCAGCTTAGACGGCGGCTACACCTTC
>TRBV6-2/TRBV6-3|TRBJ1-2|12|-|few
CAGTNAILDYTF
TGTGCCGGCACCAACGCGATATTGGACTACACCTTC
>TRBV4-3|TRBJ1-6|15|TRBD1|many
CASSPGQGQISPLHF
TGCGCCAGCAGCCCGGGACAGGGGCAAATATCACCCCTCCACTTT
>TRBV6-4|TRBJ2-1|17|-|-
CASSYSSMGSRSNEQFF
TGTGCCAGCAGTTACTCGTCTATGGGAAGTCGGTCCAATGAGCAGTTCTTC
>TRBV6-1|TRBJ2-3|16|-|-
CASSEAGFLSTDTQYF
TGTGCCAGCAGTGAAGCAGGGTTCCTCTCAACAGATACGCAGTATTTT
>TRBV19|TRBJ2-6|18|TRBD1|many
CASSRQGLRRAGANVLTF
TGTGCCAGTAGTAGACAGGGCCTACGACGCGCTGGGGCCAACGTCCTGACTTTC
>TRBV20-1|TRBJ2-4|16|TRBD2|-
CSARDPGRGAKNIQYF
TGCAGTGCTAGAGATCCGGGGAGGGGAGCCAAAAACATTCAGTACTTC
>TRBV12-3/TRBV12-4|TRBJ1-6|16|TRBD1|few
CASRPGTAENNSPLHF
TGTGCCAGCAGACCTGGGACAGCCGAGAATAATTCACCCCTCCACTTT
>TRBV28|TRBJ1-4|14|TRBD1|few
CASSRGTGLEKLFF
TGTGCCAGCAGTCGCGGGACAGGGCTTGAAAAACTGTTTTTT
>TRBV2|TRBJ2-1|14|-|-
CASSVATRNMQQFF
TGTGCCAGCAGTGTTGCGACTAGGAACATGCAGCAGTTCTTC
>TRBV6-6|TRBJ1-1|15|-|few
CASSYRTAVGTEAFF
TGTGCCAGCAGTTACCGGACCGCCGTCGGCACTGAAGCTTTCTTT
>TRBV18|TRBJ2-1|15|TRBD2|many
CASSEPGLVRDEQFF
TGTGCCAGCTCAGAGCCGGGACTAGTTCGCGATGAGCAGTTCTTC
>TRBV2|TRBJ2-5|16|TRBD2|many
CASSETSGTRAETQYF
TGTGCCAGCAGTGAGACTTCCGGGACTAGGGCAGAGACCCAGTACTTC
>TRBV10-3|TRBJ2-1|17|TRBD2|-
CAISDWGTSGSYNEQFF
TGTGCCATCAGTGACTGGGGGACTAGCGGATCTTACAATGAGCAGTTCTTC
>TRBV6-1|TRBJ2-1|12|-|many
CANWERYNEQFF
TGTGCCAACTGGGAGCGGTACAATGAGCAGTTCTTC
>TRBV7-2|TRBJ2-4|13|-|-
CASSFVGKNIQYF
TGTGCCAGCAGCTTCGTCGGCAAAAACATTCAGTACTTC
>TRBV7-2|TRBJ2-7|15|TRBD2|many
CASSLRLAGGYEQYF
TGTGCCAGCAGCTTACGGCTAGCGGGAGGGTACGAGCAGTACTTC
>TRBV13|TRBJ2-7|15|TRBD2|many
CASSLDSSGRHRQYF
TGTGCCAGCAGCTTAGATAGTAGCGGGAGGCATCGGCAGTACTTC
>TRBV3-1|TRBJ1-6|15|TRBD1|many
CASSRGNRGSSPLHF
TGTGCCAGCAGCCGGGGTAACAGGGGAAGTTCACCCCTCCACTTT
>TRBV12-3/TRBV12-4|TRBJ1-1|14|-|many
CASSYEGWYTEAFF
TGTGCCAGCAGTTATGAGGGGTGGTACACTGAAGCTTTCTTT
>TRBV28|TRBJ2-3|15|-|-
CASVRSYSRTDTQYF
TGTGCCAGCGTTCGGAGTTACTCCCGCACAGATACGCAGTATTTT
>TRBV5-6|TRBJ1-5|14|-|many
CASSLGGGSQPQHF
TGTGCCAGCAGCTTAGGCGGGGGTAGTCAGCCCCAGCATTTT
>TRBV18|TRBJ2-7|15|TRBD2|many
CASSALAGGPYEQYF
TGTGCCAGCTCAGCACTAGCGGGAGGGCCTTACGAGCAGTACTTC
>TRBV4-2|TRBJ2-5|16|TRBD2|-
CASSPLGREGSETQYF
TGTGCCAGCAGCCCTCTCGGGCGGGAGGGTTCCGAGACCCAGTACTTC
>TRBV7-6|TRBJ2-5|16|-|-
CASSPAEGRRRGTQYF
TGTGCCAGCAGCCCAGCGGAGGGAAGGAGGCGAGGGACCCAGTACTTC
>TRBV30|TRBJ2-1|15|-|-
CAWNLGGGPSDEQFF
TGTGCCTGGAATTTAGGGGGAGGGCCTTCAGATGAGCAGTTCTTC
>TRBV2|TRBJ1-6|14|-|many
CASRRLTGNSPLHF
TGTGCCAGCAGGAGGCTTACGGGGAATTCACCCCTCCACTTT
>TRBV15|TRBJ2-3|13|-|few
CATEGGGTDTQYF
TGTGCCACCGAAGGGGGGGGCACAGATACGCAGTATTTT
>TRBV19|TRBJ1-5|16|-|few
CASSMATVFGNQPQHF
TGTGCCAGTAGTATGGCGACGGTCTTCGGGAATCAGCCCCAGCATTTT
>TRBV7-6|TRBJ2-7|14|TRBD1|many
CASSTRTGTYEQYF
TGTGCCAGCAGCACACGGACAGGCACCTACGAGCAGTACTTC